This TCR beta chain stems from a study of shared clonotypes between healthy human individuals. Naive CD8 cells lacked CD45RO, underwent positive selection for CCR7 and left out terminally differentiated effector memory CD45RA+ cells. CDR3 length equals 15 residues. V was clipped by 1 base and J by 4 bases; unmatched bases: 3. Germline V gives CDR1 SEHNR, CDR2 FQNEAQ (reference sequence). The assay ran at deep level. Clones were read by immunoSEQ multiplex PCR, and TCRdb kept only the in-frame ones, dropping some. The profile shows about 2 million clones, around 96% of them singletons. This clone occurred once.

The chain employs TRBV7-9 and TRBJ2-1; 8 nucleotides align to TRBD1. Sequences were obtained from naive CD8+ T cells sorted from blood. This clonotype was sampled from a man aged 18 to 30 in good health. Here the CDR3 reads CASSLETGEYNEQFF. The CDR3 DNA sequence: TGTGCCAGCAGCTTAGAGACAGGGGAGTACAATGAGCAGTTCTTC.